Below, 22 T cell receptor beta chains from the same sample are listed, as sequenced in a study of T cell responses to AZD1222 COVID-19 vaccine. Profiled with immunoSEQ multiplex PCR; TCRdb holds only in-frame clones, not every one. The table records 120,000 or so clones, 80% to 90% of them present only once. Sequenced here: peripheral blood, sampled on day 0 of AZD1222 vaccination. The receptors originated from an adult in good health.

This chain's CDR3 is CASSMQGATGNTIYF. CDR3 nucleotides: TGTGCCAGCAGCATGCAGGGGGCTACTGGAAACACCATATATTTT. V usage is TRBV5-4 and J usage is TRBJ1-3; TRBD1 aligns across 8 bases. Germline trimming cut 4 bases from V and 2 bases from J; bases unmatched to any gene: 5. Germline assignment: CDR1 SGHNT and CDR2 YYREEE (reference sequence). The CDR3 is made up of 15 amino acids.

The gene calls are TRBV5-1 and TRBJ1-5; TRBD1 is a possible D gene (6 bases). V lost 4 bases, J lost 0 bases, and 11 bases lay in between. Per germline, CDR1 SGHRS and CDR2 YFSETQ. This CDR3 has 15 amino acids. CDR3 sequence (DNA): TGCGCCAGCAGCAAGTCAGGGGCTAGCAATCAGCCCCAGCATTTT. Its translation: CASSKSGASNQPQHF. Using reference TRBV5-1 and TRBJ1-5 for the parts outside the CDR3, the full variable domain is KAGVTQTPRYLIKTRGQQVTLSCSPISGHRSVSWYQQTPGQGLQFLFEYFSETQRNKGNFPGRFSGRQFSNSRSEMNVSTLELGDSALYLCASSKSGASNQPQHFGDGTRLSIL.

The rearrangement links TRBV5-1 to TRBJ2-5; D ambiguous. This CDR3 is 12 amino acids long. Germline V gives CDR1 SGHRS, CDR2 YFSETQ. V was clipped by 4 bases and J by 5 bases, with 9 bases between them. CDR3 amino acids: CASSSTPETQYF. The DNA for the CDR3 is TGCGCCAGCAGCAGTACCCCGGAGACCCAGTACTTC.

This clone was counted once. The CDR3 region has the DNA TGTGCCAGCAGCCATTGGCAGGTCCGGACACAGAGCTCTGGGGCCAACGTCCTGACTTTC. The encoded protein is CASSHWQVRTQSSGANVLTF. This chain joins TRBV3-1 (or the pseudogene TRBV3-2) and TRBJ2-6, with D possibly matching TRBD1 (5 bases). Trimming pared 3 bases from V and 0 bases from J, leaving 21 bases between. From germline, CDR1 is LGHDT and CDR2 YNNKEL (reference sequence). The CDR3 consists of 20 residues.

This chain connects TRBV13 to TRBJ1-6, with D tentatively TRBD1 (5 bases). Germline CDR1 PRHDT, CDR2 FYEKMQ (reference sequence). This CDR3 spans 15 amino acids. The V end lost 4 bases, the J end lost 8 bases, and 15 bases lay between the germline ends. The DNA for the CDR3 is TGTGCCAGCAGCTCCCAGGGAGCGGAGTATTCACCCCTCCACTTT. Its translation: CASSSQGAEYSPLHF.

V and J are TRBV9 and TRBJ1-6; D ambiguous. Trimming stripped 4 bases from V and 0 bases from J, with 17 bases between. This CDR3 is built from 18 residues. The germline V gene encodes CDR1 SGDLS and CDR2 YYNGEE. The CDR3 DNA sequence: TGTGCCAGCAGCCCAGCGGGTCCGTCTGGCTCCTATAATTCACCCCTCCACTTT. Translated, it gives CASSPAGPSGSYNSPLHF.

The CDR3 DNA is TGTGCCATCAGACCCCGGGACACCCTCACAGATACGCAGTATTTT. Translated: CAIRPRDTLTDTQYF. V usage is TRBV10-3 and J usage is TRBJ2-3, with D possibly being TRBD1 (6 bases). The CDR3 covers 15 residues. Trimming took off 6 bases at V and 2 bases at J, with 15 bases between the two ends. CDR1 and CDR2 (germline): ENHRY, SYGVKD.

The V and J genes are TRBV6-5 and TRBJ2-5; 8 bases fit TRBD2. The germline gives CDR1 MNHEY, CDR2 SVGAGI. The J segment lost 7 bases and the V segment lost 0 bases, leaving 7 bases of the junction unmatched. The CDR3 covers 15 residues. Here the CDR3 reads CASSYSSQAGGTQYF. The DNA for the CDR3 is TGTGCCAGCAGTTACTCGAGTCAGGCGGGGGGGACCCAGTACTTC.

V gene TRBV7-2 combines with J gene TRBJ1-1; tentative D call: TRBD1 (5 bases). This CDR3 contains 13 residues. V lost 5 bases to trimming and J lost 1 base, with 8 bases between them. Germline CDR1 is SGHTA and CDR2 is FQGNSA. The CDR3 region has the DNA TGTGCCAGCAGCAGACAGAGGAACACTGAAGCTTTCTTT. It codes for CASSRQRNTEAFF.

The rearrangement joins TRBV7-6 to TRBJ2-3; TRBD1 might be the D (5 bases). The germline gives CDR1 SGHVS, CDR2 FNYEAQ. CDR3 length: 15 residues. The V end was cut by 1 base, the J end by 2 bases, with 10 bases between. The CDR3 sequence: CASSLVRQSTDTQYF. CDR3 DNA: TGTGCCAGCAGCTTAGTGCGACAGTCCACAGATACGCAGTATTTT.

This clone occurred once. The chain has TRBV5-1 and TRBJ1-5, with 12 bases fitting TRBD1. Trimming removed 4 bases from V and 7 bases from J; junction bases left unmatched: 6. This CDR3 has 15 amino acids. Looked up from germline, CDR1 is SGHRS and CDR2 is YFSETQ. This CDR3 reads CASSPGQGAPQPQHF. The DNA of the CDR3 is TGCGCCAGCAGCCCGGGACAGGGGGCGCCGCAGCCCCAGCATTTT.

J is TRBJ1-5 and V is TRBV7-8; D may be TRBD1 (6 bases). Trimming pared 0 bases from V and 6 bases from J, leaving 9 bases between. From germline, CDR1 is SGHVS and CDR2 FQNEAQ. The CDR3 has 14 residues. CDR3 residues: CASSLAAGAQPQHF. The CDR3 nucleotides read TGTGCCAGCAGCTTAGCGGCAGGGGCTCAGCCCCAGCATTTT.

V and J are TRBV29-1 and TRBJ2-7; a possible D gene is TRBD1 (6 bases). Germline V gene sequence: CDR1 SQVTM, CDR2 ANQGSEA. The CDR3 length is 12 residues. V was shortened by 4 bases and J by 4 bases, with 11 bases between the two germline ends. The CDR3: CSVGGPGYEQYF. The DNA of the CDR3 is TGCAGCGTTGGGGGGCCTGGTTACGAGCAGTACTTC.

The CDR3 DNA reads TGTGCCAGCAGCGTAGACAGGGGGCTTGGAGATACGCAGTATTTT. This gives the protein CASSVDRGLGDTQYF. The rearrangement joins TRBV9 to TRBJ2-3; TRBD1 aligns across 9 bases. This CDR3 region has 15 residues. Trimming at V came to 0 bases and at J to 5 bases, leaving 4 bases not matched to a gene. CDR1 and CDR2 from the germline V gene are SGDLS and YYNGEE.

V is TRBV18 and J is TRBJ2-7, with 11 bases identical to TRBD2. Germline-derived CDR1 and CDR2 are KGHSH and LQKENI. J gave up 3 bases and V 6 bases, and 13 bases lay outside the gene matches. This CDR3 has 17 amino acids. CDR3 region: CASSGTSGHLFSYEQYF. In nucleotides, the CDR3 is TGTGCCAGCTCCGGGACTAGCGGCCATCTATTTAGCTACGAGCAGTACTTC.

J is TRBJ1-1 and V is TRBV3-1 (or the pseudogene TRBV3-2); TRBD1 might be the D (5 bases). Germline V gives CDR1 LGHDT, CDR2 YNNKEL (reference sequence). The germline V and J ends were trimmed by 4 bases and 5 bases, with 20 bases remaining between them. The CDR3 totals 16 residues. The CDR3 sequence: CASSPGRRGARTEAFF. CDR3 DNA sequence: TGTGCCAGCAGCCCGGGACGGCGGGGAGCGAGAACTGAAGCTTTCTTT.

The rearrangement joins TRBV5-1 to TRBJ2-5, with 9 bases matching TRBD2. The germline CDR1 and CDR2 sequences are SGHRS and YFSETQ. The CDR3 is 15 residues long. V shed 6 bases, J shed 2 bases, and the junction held 8 bases outside the gene matches. As DNA, the CDR3 is TGCGCCAGCAAAGGGCTAGCGGGGAAACAAGAGACCCAGTACTTC. Amino acid sequence: CASKGLAGKQETQYF.

This chain uses TRBV7-2 with TRBJ2-3, with 10 nucleotides matching TRBD2. CDR1 SGHTA and CDR2 FQGNSA come from the germline V gene. V lost 0 bases, J lost 3 bases, and 9 bases stayed unmatched. The CDR3 contains 18 residues. CDR3: CASSLAVIAGGGTDTQYF. CDR3 bases: TGTGCCAGCAGCTTAGCGGTCATAGCGGGGGGAGGAACAGATACGCAGTATTTT.

This chain links TRBV19 with TRBJ1-5; tentative D call: TRBD1 (6 bases). V shed 11 bases and J shed 4 bases, with 15 bases lying between them. CDR1 and CDR2 (germline): LNHDA, SQIVND (reference sequence). The CDR3 sequence is 13 residues long. The DNA of the CDR3 is TGTGCCGGGGCGGGGGCGGCAAATCAGCCCCAGCATTTT. Protein product: CAGAGAANQPQHF.

This chain links TRBV21-1 with TRBJ1-3. TRBV21-1 is termed a pseudogene. CDR3 length: 16 residues. Here the CDR3 DNA reads TGTGCCAGCAGCAACTTACGTCGGAGCTCTGGAAACACCATATATTTT. It codes for CASSNLRRSSGNTIYF.

This clone has a single count. The V and J genes are TRBV12-5 and TRBJ1-2; D may be TRBD1 (6 bases). Germline V gives CDR1 LGHNT, CDR2 FRNRAP. The CDR3 spans 14 residues. Trimming pared 5 bases from V and 5 bases from J, leaving 15 bases between. CDR3 region: CASGPSGGAYGYTF. CDR3 sequence (DNA): TGTGCTAGTGGTCCCTCCGGGGGGGCATATGGCTACACCTTC.

The chain links TRBV6-6 to TRBJ2-7; D perhaps matches TRBD2 (6 bases). This CDR3 region has 14 residues. Looked up from germline, CDR1 is MNHNY and CDR2 is SVGAGI (reference sequence). With 5 bases removed from V and 7 bases from J, the gap between germline ends came to 18 bases. The CDR3 spells CASSQLPGEGEQYF. The DNA of the CDR3 is TGTGCCAGCAGTCAGTTGCCGGGAGAGGGGGAGCAGTACTTC.